Listed here is a single T cell receptor (beta chain). This record belongs to a study of blood T cell repertoires in COVID-19. Per germline, CDR1 LNHNV and CDR2 YYDKDF (reference sequence). The ends were cut back, 0 bases at V and 10 bases at J, with 9 bases in the middle. The length of the CDR3 is 13 residues. Clones were read by immunoSEQ multiplex PCR, and TCRdb kept only the in-frame ones, dropping some. This sample has about 110,000 clones, with roughly 72% found just once. Sequenced input: peripheral blood. The TCR originated in a man of 80 years or more with acute or convalescent COVID-19. J is TRBJ1-4 and V is TRBV15; D remains ambiguous. CDR3 sequence: CATSRDPGGKLFF. CDR3 bases: TGTGCCACCAGCAGAGATCCGGGAGGAAAACTGTTTTTT.